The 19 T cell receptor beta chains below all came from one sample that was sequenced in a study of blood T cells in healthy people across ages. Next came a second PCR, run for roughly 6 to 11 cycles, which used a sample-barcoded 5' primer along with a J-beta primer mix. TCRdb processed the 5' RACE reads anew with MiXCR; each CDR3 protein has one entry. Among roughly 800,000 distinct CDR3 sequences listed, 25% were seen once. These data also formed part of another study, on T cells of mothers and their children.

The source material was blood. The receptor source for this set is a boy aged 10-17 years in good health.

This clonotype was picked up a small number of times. The CDR3 nucleotides read TGTGCCAGCAGCCAAGATCTGGGACTAGCCACGCAAGGAGAGACCCAGTACTTC. It specifies CASSQDLGLATQGETQYF. The chain combines TRBV3-1 with TRBJ2-5; 9 nucleotides line up with TRBD2. CDR1 LGHDT and CDR2 YNNKEL come from the germline V gene (reference sequence). The trim removed 0 bases at V and 4 bases at J, leaving 12 bases unmatched. The CDR3 sequence is 18 residues long.

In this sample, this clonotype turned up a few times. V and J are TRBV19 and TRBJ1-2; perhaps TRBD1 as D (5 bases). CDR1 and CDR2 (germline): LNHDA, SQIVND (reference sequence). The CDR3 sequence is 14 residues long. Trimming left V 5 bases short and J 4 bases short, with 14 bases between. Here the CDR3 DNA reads TGTGCCAGTAGTTCTCCCCCAGGGTTCTATGGCTACACCTTC. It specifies CASSSPPGFYGYTF.

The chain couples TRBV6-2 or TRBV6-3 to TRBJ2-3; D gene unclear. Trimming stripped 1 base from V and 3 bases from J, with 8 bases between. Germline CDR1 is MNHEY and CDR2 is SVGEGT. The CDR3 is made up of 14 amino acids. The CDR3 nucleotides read TGTGCCAGCAGTTACTTCGACGGTACAGATACGCAGTATTTT. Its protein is CASSYFDGTDTQYF.

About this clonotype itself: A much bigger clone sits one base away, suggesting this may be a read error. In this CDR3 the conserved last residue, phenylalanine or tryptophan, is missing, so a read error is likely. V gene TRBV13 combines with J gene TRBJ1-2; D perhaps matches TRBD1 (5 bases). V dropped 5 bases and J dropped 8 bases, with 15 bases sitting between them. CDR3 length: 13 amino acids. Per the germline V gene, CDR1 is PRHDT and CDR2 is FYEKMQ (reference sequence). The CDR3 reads CASSPGVMVGYTI. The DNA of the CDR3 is TGTGCCAGCAGCCCGGGGGTAATGGTCGGCTACACCATC.

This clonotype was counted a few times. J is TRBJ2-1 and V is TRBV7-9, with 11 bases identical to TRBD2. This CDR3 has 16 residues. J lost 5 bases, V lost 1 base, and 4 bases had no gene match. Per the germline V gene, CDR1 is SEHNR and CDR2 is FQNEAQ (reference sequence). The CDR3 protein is CASSLVLAGGHNEQFF. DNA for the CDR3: TGTGCCAGCAGCTTAGTCCTAGCGGGGGGACACAATGAGCAGTTCTTC.

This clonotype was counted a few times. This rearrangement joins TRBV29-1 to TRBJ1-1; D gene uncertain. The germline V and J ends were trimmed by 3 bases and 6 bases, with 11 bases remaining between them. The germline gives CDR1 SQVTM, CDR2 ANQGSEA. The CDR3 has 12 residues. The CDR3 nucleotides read TGCAGCGTTGACTGGGGAAGGGCTGAAGCTTTCTTT. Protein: CSVDWGRAEAFF.

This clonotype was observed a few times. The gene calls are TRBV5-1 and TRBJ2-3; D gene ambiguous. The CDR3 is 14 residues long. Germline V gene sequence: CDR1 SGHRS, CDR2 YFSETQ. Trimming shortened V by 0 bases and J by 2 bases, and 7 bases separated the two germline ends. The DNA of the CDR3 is TGCGCCAGCAGCTTGGCAAGCTTCACAGATACGCAGTATTTT. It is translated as CASSLASFTDTQYF.

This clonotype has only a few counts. CDR3 amino acids: CASSPRPLAFQETQYF. The CDR3 nucleotides are TGTGCCAGCAGCCCGCGACCACTAGCGTTCCAAGAGACCCAGTACTTC. The chain recombines TRBV7-8 with TRBJ2-5; 7 bases fit TRBD2. With V trimmed by 5 bases and J by 1 base, 10 bases remained unmatched. The CDR3 totals 16 residues. Germline assignment: CDR1 SGHVS and CDR2 FQNEAQ.

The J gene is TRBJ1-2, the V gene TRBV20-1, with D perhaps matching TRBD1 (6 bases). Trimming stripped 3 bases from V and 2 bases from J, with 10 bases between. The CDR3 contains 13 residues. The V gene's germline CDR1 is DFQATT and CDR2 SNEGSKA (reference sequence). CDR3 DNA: TGCAGTGCTAGGTGGACAGAGAACTATGGCTACACCTTC. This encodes CSARWTENYGYTF.

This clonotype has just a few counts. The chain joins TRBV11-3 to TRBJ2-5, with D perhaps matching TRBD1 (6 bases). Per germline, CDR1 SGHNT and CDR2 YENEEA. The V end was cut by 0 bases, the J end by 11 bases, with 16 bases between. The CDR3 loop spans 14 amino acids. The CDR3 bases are TGTGCCAGCAGCTTAGAAGCAGGGGTGAGAGAGCAGTACTTC. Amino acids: CASSLEAGVREQYF.

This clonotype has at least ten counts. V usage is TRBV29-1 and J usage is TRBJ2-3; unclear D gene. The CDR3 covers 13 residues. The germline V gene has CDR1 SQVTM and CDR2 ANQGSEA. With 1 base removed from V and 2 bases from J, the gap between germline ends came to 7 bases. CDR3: CSVEGVLTDTQYF. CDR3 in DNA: TGCAGCGTTGAAGGCGTCCTCACAGATACGCAGTATTTT.

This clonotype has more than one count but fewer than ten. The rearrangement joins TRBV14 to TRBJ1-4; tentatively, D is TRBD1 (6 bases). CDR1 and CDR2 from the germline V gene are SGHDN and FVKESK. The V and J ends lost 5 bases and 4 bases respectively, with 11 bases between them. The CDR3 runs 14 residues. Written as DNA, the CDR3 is TGTGCCAGCAGCGAACAGGGCTATAATGAAAAACTGTTTTTT. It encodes CASSEQGYNEKLFF.

The CDR3 DNA follows: TGCAGTGGACTAGCGGGAAGCACAGATACGCAGTATTTT. Protein: CSGLAGSTDTQYF. This chain joins TRBV20-1 and TRBJ2-3, with 11 nucleotides matching TRBD2. Trimming removed 7 bases from V and 0 bases from J; junction bases left unmatched: 0. The CDR3 extends over 13 amino acids. CDR1 and CDR2 (germline): DFQATT, SNEGSKA (reference sequence).

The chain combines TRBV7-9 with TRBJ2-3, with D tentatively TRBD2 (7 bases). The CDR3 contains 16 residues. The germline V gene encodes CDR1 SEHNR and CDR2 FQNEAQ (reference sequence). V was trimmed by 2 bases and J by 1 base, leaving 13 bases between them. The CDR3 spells CASSLRGAPRTDTQYF. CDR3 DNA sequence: TGTGCCAGCAGCTTACGGGGGGCCCCTCGCACAGATACGCAGTATTTT.

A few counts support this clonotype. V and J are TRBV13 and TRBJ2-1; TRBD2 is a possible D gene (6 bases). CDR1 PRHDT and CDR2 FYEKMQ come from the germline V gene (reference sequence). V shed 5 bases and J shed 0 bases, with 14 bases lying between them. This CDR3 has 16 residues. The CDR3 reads CASSKTRGSSYNEQFF. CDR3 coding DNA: TGTGCCAGCAGCAAAACACGGGGGAGCTCCTACAATGAGCAGTTCTTC.

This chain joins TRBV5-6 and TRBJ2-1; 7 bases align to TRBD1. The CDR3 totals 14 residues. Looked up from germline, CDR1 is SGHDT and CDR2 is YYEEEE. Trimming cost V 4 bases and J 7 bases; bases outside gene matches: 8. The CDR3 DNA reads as TGTGCCAGCAGCATGATACAGGGGTTGAATGAGCAGTTCTTC. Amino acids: CASSMIQGLNEQFF.

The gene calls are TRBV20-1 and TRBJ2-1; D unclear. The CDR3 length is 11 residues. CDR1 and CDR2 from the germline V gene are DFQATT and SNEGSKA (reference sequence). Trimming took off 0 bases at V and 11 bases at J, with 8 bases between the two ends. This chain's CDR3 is CSARDQWKQFF. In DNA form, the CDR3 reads TGCAGTGCTAGAGATCAATGGAAGCAGTTCTTC.

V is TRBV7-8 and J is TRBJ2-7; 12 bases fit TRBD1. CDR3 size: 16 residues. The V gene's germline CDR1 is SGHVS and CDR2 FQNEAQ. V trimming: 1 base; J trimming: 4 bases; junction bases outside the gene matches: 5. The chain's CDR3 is CASSLEGQGARYEQYF. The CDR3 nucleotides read TGTGCCAGCAGCTTAGAGGGACAGGGGGCGCGGTACGAGCAGTACTTC. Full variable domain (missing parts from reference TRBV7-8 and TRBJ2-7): GAGVSQSPRYKVAKRGQDVALRCDPISGHVSLFWYQQALGQGPEFLTYFQNEAQLDKSGLPSDRFFAERPEGSVSTLKIQRTQQEDSAVYLCASSLEGQGARYEQYFGPGTRLTVT.

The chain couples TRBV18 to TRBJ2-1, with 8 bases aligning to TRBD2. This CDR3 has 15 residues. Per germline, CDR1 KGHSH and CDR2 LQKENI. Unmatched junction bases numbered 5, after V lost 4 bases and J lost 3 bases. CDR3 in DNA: TGTGCCAGCTCACGGGGACTAGATCTCTACAATGAGCAGTTCTTC. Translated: CASSRGLDLYNEQFF.